One sample yielded the 5 T cell receptor beta chains listed below, sequenced in a study of control samples from healthy donors and cancer patients. Libraries were prepared by immunoSEQ multiplex PCR; TCRdb keeps only in-frame clonotypes and omits some of them. The sample gives 150,000 to 200,000 clones, around 90% of which show up once; 1.2% to 1.5% is in the top ten. Sequenced: blood. These receptors all come from a man younger than 40 in good health.

This clone was seen only once. The V gene is TRBV5-8, the J gene TRBJ2-2; 9 positions agree with TRBD1. Germline loops: CDR1 SGHTS, CDR2 YDEGEE. The CDR3 contains 16 residues. With V trimmed by 4 bases and J by 1 base, 5 bases remained unmatched. DNA for the CDR3: TGTGCCAGCAGCAAGGGACAGGGAGGGAACACCGGGGAGCTGTTTTTT. Amino acid sequence: CASSKGQGGNTGELFF. The entire variable domain, with the rest obtained from reference TRBV5-8 and TRBJ2-2, is as follows: EAGVTQSPTHLIKTRGQQATLRCSPISGHTSVYWYQQALGLGLQFLLWYDEGEERNRGNFPPRFSGRQFPNYSSELNVNALELEDSALYLCASSKGQGGNTGELFFGEGSRLTVL.

This clone was observed a single time. The same CDR3 can be traced to other DNA sequences in this sample. V is TRBV6-5 and J is TRBJ1-2, with 8 nucleotides matching TRBD1. V gave up 10 bases and J gave up 7 bases; unmatched junction bases: 14. Germline CDR1 is MNHEY and CDR2 is SVGAGI. The CDR3 has 14 amino acids. The CDR3 sequence: CATGEVDRGIGYTF. CDR3 nucleotides: TGTGCCACTGGGGAGGTCGACAGGGGCATTGGCTACACCTTC.

The CDR3 loop reads CASSIRAGKGNTEAFF. The CDR3 DNA sequence: TGTGCCAGTAGTATCAGGGCAGGTAAGGGGAACACTGAAGCTTTCTTT. This rearrangement joins TRBV19 to TRBJ1-1; a weak D match, TRBD1 (5 bases). V was clipped by 3 bases and J by 1 base, with 15 bases between them. The CDR3 has 16 amino acids. Per the germline V gene, CDR1 is LNHDA and CDR2 is SQIVND (reference sequence).

This clone was recorded once. The V call is TRBV5-1, the J call TRBJ1-6; D gene uncertain. Trimming took off 4 bases at V and 0 bases at J, with 8 bases between the two ends. Germline V CDR1 and CDR2: SGHRS, YFSETQ. CDR3 length: 15 residues. The CDR3 spells CASSPAYSYNSPLHF. CDR3 DNA sequence: TGCGCCAGCAGCCCAGCCTACTCCTATAATTCACCCCTCCACTTT.

This chain uses TRBV11-3 with TRBJ2-1; D possibly corresponds to TRBD2 (5 bases). Germline loops: CDR1 SGHNT, CDR2 YENEEA. The CDR3 has 12 amino acids. V gave up 1 base and J gave up 10 bases, with 8 bases separating them. The CDR3 DNA reads TGTGCCAGCAGCTTAGTAGGCGGGGAGCAGTTCTTC. Translating gives CASSLVGGEQFF.